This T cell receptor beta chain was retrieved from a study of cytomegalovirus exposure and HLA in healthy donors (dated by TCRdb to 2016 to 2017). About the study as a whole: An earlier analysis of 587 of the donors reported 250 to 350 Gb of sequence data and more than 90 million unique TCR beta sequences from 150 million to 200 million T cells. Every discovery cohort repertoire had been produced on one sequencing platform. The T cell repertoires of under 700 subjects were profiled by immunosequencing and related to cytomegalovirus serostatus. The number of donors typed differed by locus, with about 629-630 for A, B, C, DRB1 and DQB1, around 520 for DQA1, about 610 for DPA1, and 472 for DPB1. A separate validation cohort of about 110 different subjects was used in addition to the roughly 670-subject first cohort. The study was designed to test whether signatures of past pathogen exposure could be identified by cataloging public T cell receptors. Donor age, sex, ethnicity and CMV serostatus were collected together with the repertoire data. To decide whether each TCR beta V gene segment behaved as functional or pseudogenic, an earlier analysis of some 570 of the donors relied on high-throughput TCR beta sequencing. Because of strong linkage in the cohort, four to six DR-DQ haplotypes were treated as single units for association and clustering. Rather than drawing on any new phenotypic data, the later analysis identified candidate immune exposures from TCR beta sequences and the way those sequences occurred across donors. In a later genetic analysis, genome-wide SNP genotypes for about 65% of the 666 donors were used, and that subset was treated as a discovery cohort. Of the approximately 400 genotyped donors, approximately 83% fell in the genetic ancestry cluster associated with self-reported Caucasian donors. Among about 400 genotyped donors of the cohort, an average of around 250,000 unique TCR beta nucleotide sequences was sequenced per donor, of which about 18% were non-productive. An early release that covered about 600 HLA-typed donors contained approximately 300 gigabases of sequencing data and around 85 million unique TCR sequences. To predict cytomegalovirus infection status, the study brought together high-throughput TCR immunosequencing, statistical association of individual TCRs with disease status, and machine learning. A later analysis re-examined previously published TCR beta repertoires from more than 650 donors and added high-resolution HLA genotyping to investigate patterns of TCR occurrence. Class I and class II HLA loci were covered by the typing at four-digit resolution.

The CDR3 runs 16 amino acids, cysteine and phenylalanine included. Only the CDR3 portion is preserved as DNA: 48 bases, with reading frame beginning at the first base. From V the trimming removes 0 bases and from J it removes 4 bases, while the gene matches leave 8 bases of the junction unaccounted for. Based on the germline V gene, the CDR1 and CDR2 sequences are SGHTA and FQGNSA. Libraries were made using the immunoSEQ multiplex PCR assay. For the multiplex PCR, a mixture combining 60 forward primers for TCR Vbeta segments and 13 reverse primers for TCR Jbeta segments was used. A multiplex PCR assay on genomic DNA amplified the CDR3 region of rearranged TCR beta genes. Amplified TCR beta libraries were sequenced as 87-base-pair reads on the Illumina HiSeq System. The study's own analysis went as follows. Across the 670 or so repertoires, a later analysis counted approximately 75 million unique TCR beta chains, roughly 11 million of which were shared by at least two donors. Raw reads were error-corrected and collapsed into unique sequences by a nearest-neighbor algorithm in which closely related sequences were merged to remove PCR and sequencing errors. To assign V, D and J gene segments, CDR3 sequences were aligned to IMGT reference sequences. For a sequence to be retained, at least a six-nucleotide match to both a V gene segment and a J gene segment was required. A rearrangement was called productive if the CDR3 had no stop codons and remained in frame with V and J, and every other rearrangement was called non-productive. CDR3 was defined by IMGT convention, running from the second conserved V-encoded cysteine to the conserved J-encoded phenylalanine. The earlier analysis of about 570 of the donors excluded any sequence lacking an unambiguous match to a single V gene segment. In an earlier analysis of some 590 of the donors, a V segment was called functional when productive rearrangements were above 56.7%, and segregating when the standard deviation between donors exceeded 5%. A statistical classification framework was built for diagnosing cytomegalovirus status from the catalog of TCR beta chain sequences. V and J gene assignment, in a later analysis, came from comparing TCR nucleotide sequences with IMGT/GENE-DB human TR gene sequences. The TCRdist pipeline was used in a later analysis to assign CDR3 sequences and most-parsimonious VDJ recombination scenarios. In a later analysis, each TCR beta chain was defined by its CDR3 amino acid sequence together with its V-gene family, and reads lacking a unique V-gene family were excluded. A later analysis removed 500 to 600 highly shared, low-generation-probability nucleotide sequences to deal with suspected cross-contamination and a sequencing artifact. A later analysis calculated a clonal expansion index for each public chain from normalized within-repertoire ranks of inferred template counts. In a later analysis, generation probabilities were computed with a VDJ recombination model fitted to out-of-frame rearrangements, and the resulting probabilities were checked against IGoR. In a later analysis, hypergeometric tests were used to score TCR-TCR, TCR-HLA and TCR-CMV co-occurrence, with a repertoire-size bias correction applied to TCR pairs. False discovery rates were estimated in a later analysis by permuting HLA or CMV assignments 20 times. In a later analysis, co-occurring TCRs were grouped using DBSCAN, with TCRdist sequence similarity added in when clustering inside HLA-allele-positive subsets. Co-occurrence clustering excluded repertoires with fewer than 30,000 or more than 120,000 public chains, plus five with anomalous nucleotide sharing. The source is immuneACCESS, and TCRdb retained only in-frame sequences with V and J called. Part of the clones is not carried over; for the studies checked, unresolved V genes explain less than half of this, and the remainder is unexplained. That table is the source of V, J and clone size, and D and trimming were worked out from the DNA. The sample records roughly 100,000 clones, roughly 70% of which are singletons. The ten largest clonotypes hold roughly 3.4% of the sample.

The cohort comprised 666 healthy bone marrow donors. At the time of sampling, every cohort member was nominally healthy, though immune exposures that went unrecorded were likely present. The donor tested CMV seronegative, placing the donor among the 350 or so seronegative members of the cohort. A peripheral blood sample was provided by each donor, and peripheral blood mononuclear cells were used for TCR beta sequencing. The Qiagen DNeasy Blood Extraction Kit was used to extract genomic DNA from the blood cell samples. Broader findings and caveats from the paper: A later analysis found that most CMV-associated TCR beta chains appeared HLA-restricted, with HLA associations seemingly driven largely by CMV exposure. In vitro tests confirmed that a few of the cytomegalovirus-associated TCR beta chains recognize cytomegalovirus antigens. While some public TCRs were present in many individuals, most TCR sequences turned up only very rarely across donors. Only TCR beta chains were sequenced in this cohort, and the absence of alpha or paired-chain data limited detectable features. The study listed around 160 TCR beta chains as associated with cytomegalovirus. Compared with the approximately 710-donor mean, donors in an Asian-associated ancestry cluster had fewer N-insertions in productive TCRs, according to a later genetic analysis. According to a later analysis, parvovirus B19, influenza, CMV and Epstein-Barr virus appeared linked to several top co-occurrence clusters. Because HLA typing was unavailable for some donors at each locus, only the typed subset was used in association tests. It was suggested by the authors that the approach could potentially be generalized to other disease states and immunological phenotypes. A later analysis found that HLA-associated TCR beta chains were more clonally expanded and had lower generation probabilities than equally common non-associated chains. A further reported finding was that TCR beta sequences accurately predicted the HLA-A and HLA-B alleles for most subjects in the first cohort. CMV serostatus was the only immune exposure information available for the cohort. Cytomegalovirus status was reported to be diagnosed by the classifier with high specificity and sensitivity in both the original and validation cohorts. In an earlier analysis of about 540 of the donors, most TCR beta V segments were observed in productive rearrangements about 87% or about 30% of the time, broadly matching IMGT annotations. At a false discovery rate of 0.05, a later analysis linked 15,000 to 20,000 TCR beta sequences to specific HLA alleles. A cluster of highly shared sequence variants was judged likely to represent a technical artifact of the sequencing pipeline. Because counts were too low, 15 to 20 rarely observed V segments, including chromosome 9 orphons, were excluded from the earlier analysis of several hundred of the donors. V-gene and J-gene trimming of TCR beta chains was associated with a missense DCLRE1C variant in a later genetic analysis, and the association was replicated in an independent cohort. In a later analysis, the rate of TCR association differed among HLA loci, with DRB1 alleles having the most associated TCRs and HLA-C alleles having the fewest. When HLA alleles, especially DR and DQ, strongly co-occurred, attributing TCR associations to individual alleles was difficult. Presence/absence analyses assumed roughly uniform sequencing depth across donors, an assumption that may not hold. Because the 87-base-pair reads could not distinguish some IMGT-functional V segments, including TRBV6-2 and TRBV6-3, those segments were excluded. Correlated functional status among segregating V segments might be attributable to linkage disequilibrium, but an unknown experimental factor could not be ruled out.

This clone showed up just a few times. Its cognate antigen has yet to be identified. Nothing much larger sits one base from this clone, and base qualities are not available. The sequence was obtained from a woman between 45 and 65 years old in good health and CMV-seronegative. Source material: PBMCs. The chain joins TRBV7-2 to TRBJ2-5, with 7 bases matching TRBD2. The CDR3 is CASSLALPGGGETQYF. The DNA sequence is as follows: TGTGCCAGCAGCTTAGCCCTGCCGGGAGGTGGAGAGACCCAGTACTTC.